This T cell receptor beta chain derives from a study of Graves' ophthalmopathy and Graves' hyperthyroidism. The sequenced template was RNA, covering the TCR beta CDR3 region. After a first-round RT-PCR with HTBI primers, a second-round multiplex PCR was run. Using its own MiXCR run on the multiplex PCR reads, TCRdb lists one record per CDR3 protein. The sample lists under 800,000 distinct CDR3 sequences, about 20% seen once, with around 6.5% in the top ten. In its sample, this clonotype was seen many times. The CDR3 has 13 amino acids. The germline CDR1 and CDR2 sequences are MDHEN and SYDVKM. With 3 bases removed from V and 5 bases from J, the gap between germline ends came to 11 bases.

The specimen sequenced was peripheral blood. V is TRBV28 and J is TRBJ2-7; tentatively, D is TRBD2 (6 bases). The receptor was isolated from a young woman with stable Graves' hyperthyroidism. Some clones in this sample may be carry-over from other donors' samples. The DNA of the CDR3 is TGTGCCAGCAGTTTTTCGGGGGTCGACGAGCAGTACTTC. Protein product: CASSFSGVDEQYF.